Below are 10 T cell receptor beta chains sequenced from a single sample in a study of shared clonotypes between healthy human individuals. Repertoires were generated with immunoSEQ multiplex PCR, while TCRdb's copy carries only in-frame clones and drops some. The sample records roughly 1,000,000 clones, about four fifths being singletons. The sequenced sample consisted of memory CD4+ T cells from PBMCs. The subset here: CD45RA-negative fraction. These receptors were obtained from a man younger than 35 in good health. Some clones in this sample may be carry-over from other donors' samples.

The chain uses TRBV27 and TRBJ2-3; 11 nucleotides line up with TRBD2. The V and J ends lost 6 bases and 0 bases, in that order; junction bases with no gene match: 5. Germline values: CDR1 MNHEY, CDR2 SMNVEV (reference sequence). CDR3 length equals 16 residues. The CDR3 bases are TGTGCCAGCAGGGGATTAGCGGGAGGGAGCACAGATACGCAGTATTTT. As protein: CASRGLAGGSTDTQYF.

The chain is built from TRBV5-8 and TRBJ2-3; 7 bases line up with TRBD1. J was trimmed by 4 bases and V by 0 bases; bases with no gene match: 5. CDR1 is SGHTS and CDR2 is YDEGEE in the germline V gene. The CDR3 has 15 amino acids. CDR3 sequence reads: CASSLGQGLSDTQYF. Written as DNA, the CDR3 is TGTGCCAGCAGCTTGGGACAGGGTTTATCAGATACGCAGTATTTT.

This sequence joins TRBV7-6 and TRBJ2-5, with D uncertain. The germline V and J ends were trimmed by 5 bases and 1 base, with 8 bases remaining between them. This CDR3 has 13 residues. Germline V gene data show CDR1 as SGHVS and CDR2 as FNYEAQ. The CDR3 sequence: CASSDVLQETQYF. The DNA for the CDR3 is TGTGCCAGCAGCGATGTCCTCCAAGAGACCCAGTACTTC.

The genes are TRBV7-8 and TRBJ2-1; 10 bases agree with TRBD2. The CDR3 is 16 amino acids. Germline V lookup: CDR1 SGHVS, CDR2 FQNEAQ. The trim removed 4 bases at V and 1 base at J, leaving 4 bases unmatched. For the CDR3, the DNA is TGTGCCAGCAGCTCCCGGACTAGCGGATCCTACAATGAGCAGTTCTTC. Its translation: CASSSRTSGSYNEQFF.

The chain carries TRBV9 and TRBJ1-3; the D is unclear. The V gene's germline CDR1 is SGDLS and CDR2 YYNGEE. The V end was cut by 4 bases, the J end by 2 bases, with 13 bases between. The CDR3 totals 15 residues. CDR3 amino acids: CASSPEGRPGNTIYF. Here the CDR3 DNA reads TGTGCCAGCAGCCCAGAAGGGCGCCCTGGAAACACCATATATTTT.

A word on this clone: At the DNA level, this CDR3 is encoded by other sequences in the same sample as well. V and J are TRBV7-9 and TRBJ2-5; tentatively, D is TRBD2 (5 bases). The CDR3 spans 15 residues. Trimming left V 1 base short and J 5 bases short, with 14 bases between. CDR1 is SEHNR and CDR2 is FQNEAQ in the germline V gene (reference sequence). This chain's CDR3 is CASSLGSPPGETQYF. In DNA, the CDR3 is TGTGCCAGCAGCTTAGGGTCCCCACCGGGGGAGACCCAGTACTTC.

The sample holds one count of this clone. This chain connects TRBV2 to TRBJ2-7; 11 bases are shared with TRBD2. Trimming took 4 bases from V and 6 from J; bases not matched to a gene: 5. This CDR3 contains 14 residues. Germline V gives CDR1 SNHLY, CDR2 FYNNEI. This CDR3 reads CASSGTSGRSEQYF. In DNA, the CDR3 is TGTGCCAGCAGTGGGACTAGCGGGCGTAGCGAGCAGTACTTC. The whole variable domain, filled in from reference TRBV2 and TRBJ2-7, reads EPEVTQTPSHQVTQMGQEVILRCVPISNHLYFYWYRQILGQKVEFLVSFYNNEISEKSEIFDDQFSVERPDGSNFTLKIRSTKLEDSAMYFCASSGTSGRSEQYFGPGTRLTVT.

V and J are TRBV28 and TRBJ2-7, with D possibly being TRBD2 (6 bases). The CDR3 has 12 amino acids. From germline, CDR1 is MDHEN and CDR2 SYDVKM. Trimming left V 5 bases short and J 5 bases short, with 10 bases between. CDR3 region: CASSLGRNEQYF. The CDR3 DNA is TGTGCCAGCAGTCTAGGGAGGAACGAGCAGTACTTC.

V is TRBV28 and J is TRBJ1-2; 10 bases align to TRBD1. Trimming removed 8 bases from V and 5 bases from J; junction bases left unmatched: 8. The CDR3 covers 14 residues. Germline V gene sequence: CDR1 MDHEN, CDR2 SYDVKM. CDR3 coding DNA: TGTGCCAGCGGGTACCGGGACAGGGGTTATGGCTACACCTTC. Translation gives CASGYRDRGYGYTF.

The chain carries TRBV27 and TRBJ1-2, with D maybe TRBD1 (6 bases). Germline V gives CDR1 MNHEY, CDR2 SMNVEV (reference sequence). The CDR3 has 13 amino acids. V was shortened by 4 bases and J by 6 bases, with 12 bases between the two germline ends. The CDR3 region has the DNA TGTGCCAGCAGTTCGGACAGAAGAAATGGCTACACCTTC. Translating it yields CASSSDRRNGYTF.